This T cell receptor beta chain was identified during a study of OX40 agonist ivuxolimab in advanced cancers. Overall study: Treatment received earlier with anti-PD-1, anti-PD-L1 or anti-CTLA-4 agents was allowed, and around 36% had some.

Method: immunoSEQ multiplex PCR; TCRdb's copy keeps in-frame clones and lacks some. Of tens of thousands of clones detected, more than 70% appear once; the ten largest clones hold around a quarter. With regard to this clone: Its antigen is still unknown.

CDR3 length: 17 residues. Germline V gene sequence: CDR1 MGHDK, CDR2 SYGVNS. V was cut by 5 bases and J by 2 bases, with 22 bases left in between. Autoimmune disease history or systemic immunosuppression excluded patients. Sampled blood was obtained at baseline, cycle 4 day 1, and cycle 7 day 1. Study results and limitations: Some nonresponders also had low normalized T-cell clonal expansion.

This chain links TRBV25-1 with TRBJ2-7; D possibly matches TRBD1 or TRBD2 (5 bases each). The receptor's source is an adult with an advanced solid tumor such as melanoma, head and neck, liver or kidney cancer. The source material was CD4+ or CD8+ T cells sorted from blood, sampled in a trial of the OX40 agonist ivuxolimab. The CDR3 DNA is TGTGCCAGCAGTTTCTCCTTAGCCGGGACCGCTACCTACGAGCAGTACTTC. It specifies CASSFSLAGTATYEQYF.